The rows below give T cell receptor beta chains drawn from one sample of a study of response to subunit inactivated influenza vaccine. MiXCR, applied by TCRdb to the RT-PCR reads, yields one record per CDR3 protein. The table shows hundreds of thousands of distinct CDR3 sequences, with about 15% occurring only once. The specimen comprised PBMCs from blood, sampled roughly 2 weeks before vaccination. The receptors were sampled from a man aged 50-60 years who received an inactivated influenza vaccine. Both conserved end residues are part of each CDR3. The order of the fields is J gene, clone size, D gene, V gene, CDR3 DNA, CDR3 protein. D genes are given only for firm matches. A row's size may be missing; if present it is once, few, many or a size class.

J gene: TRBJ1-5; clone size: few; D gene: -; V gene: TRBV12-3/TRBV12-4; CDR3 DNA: TGTGCCAGCAGTTTTCATGGATCTTGGGGTTCTAGTCAGCCCCAGCATTTT; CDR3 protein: CASSFHGSWGSSQPQHF
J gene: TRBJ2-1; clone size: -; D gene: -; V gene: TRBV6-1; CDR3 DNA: TGTGCCAGCAGTGAATTTGCGGTAGGGCCGAATGAGCAGTTCTTC; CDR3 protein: CASSEFAVGPNEQFF
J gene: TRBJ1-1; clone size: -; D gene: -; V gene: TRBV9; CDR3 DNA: TGTGCCAGCAGCGTAGTTGACAGCCGTTTGAACACTGAAGCTTTCTTT; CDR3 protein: CASSVVDSRLNTEAFF
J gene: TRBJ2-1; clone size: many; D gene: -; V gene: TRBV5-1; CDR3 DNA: TGCGCCAGCAGCTTGGCGGGCGTAGAGCAGTTCTTC; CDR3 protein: CASSLAGVEQFF
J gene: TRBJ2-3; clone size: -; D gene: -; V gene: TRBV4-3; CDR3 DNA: TGCGCCAGCAGCCAAGAGTGGGGTGTGGGCACAGATACGCAGTATTTT; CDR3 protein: CASSQEWGVGTDTQYF
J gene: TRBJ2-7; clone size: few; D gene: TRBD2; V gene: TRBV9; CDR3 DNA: TGTGCCAGCAGCTCTGGACTAGTAAGCTACGAGCAGTACTTC; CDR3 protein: CASSSGLVSYEQYF
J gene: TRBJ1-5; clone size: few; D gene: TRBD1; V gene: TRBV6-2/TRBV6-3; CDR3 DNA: TGTGCCAGCGGACAGGGAATCAATCAGCCCCAGCATTTT; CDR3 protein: CASGQGINQPQHF
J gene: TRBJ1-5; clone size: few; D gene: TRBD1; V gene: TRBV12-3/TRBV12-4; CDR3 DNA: TGTGCCAGCATTCCCCAGGGGGCGAATCAGCCCCAGCATTTT; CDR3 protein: CASIPQGANQPQHF
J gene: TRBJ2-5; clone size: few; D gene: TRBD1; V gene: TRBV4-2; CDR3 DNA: TGTGCCAGCAGCGCGGGACAGGGTGGCAGCGAGACCCAGTACTTC; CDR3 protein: CASSAGQGGSETQYF
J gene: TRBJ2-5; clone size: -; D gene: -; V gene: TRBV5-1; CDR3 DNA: TGCGCCAGCAGCTTAGGTCGATCGGGCTGGGAGACCCAGTACTTC; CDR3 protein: CASSLGRSGWETQYF
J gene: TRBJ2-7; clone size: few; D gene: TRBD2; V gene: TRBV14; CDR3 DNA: TGTGCCAGCGCTCAGGGGACTAGCGGACAGCAGTACTTC; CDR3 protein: CASAQGTSGQQYF
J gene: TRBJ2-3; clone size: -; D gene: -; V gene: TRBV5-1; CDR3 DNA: TGCGCCAGCAGCTTGGAATCGAATTCCACAGATACGCAGTATTTT; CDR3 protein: CASSLESNSTDTQYF
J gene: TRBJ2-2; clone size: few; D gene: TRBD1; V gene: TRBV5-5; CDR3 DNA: TGTGCCAGCAGCTCAAGTACCGGGACAGCAAACGGGGAGCTGTTTTTT; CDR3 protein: CASSSSTGTANGELFF
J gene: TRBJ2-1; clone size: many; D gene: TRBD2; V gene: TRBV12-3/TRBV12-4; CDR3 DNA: TGTGCCAGCACCAGTCGGACTAGCGGGATCACTGAGCAGTTCTTC; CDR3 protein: CASTSRTSGITEQFF
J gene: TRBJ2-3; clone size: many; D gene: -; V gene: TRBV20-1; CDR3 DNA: TGCAGTGCTAGAGTAGGGGACGATACGCAGTATTTT; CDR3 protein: CSARVGDDTQYF
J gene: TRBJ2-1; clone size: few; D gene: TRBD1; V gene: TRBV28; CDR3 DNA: TGTGCCAGCAGTGGACAGGGTGGTGTTGTCGATGAGCAGTTCTTC; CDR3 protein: CASSGQGGVVDEQFF
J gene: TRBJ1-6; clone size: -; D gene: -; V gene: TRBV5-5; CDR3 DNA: TGTGCCAGCAGCTGGAGTAATTCACCCCTCCACTTT; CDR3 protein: CASSWSNSPLHF
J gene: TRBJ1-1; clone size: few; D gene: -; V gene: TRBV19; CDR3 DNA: TGTGCCAGTAAATACGGGGCTTCTGAAGCTTTCTTT; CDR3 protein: CASKYGASEAFF
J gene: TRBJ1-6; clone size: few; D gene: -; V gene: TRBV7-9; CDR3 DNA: TGTGCCAGCAGCTTAGAAGTGACAGGTGGTTCACCCCTCCACTTT; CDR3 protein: CASSLEVTGGSPLHF
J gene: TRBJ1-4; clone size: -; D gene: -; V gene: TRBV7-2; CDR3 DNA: TGTGCCAGCAGCCTAAGCATAGCAACTAATGAAAAACTGTTTTTT; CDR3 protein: CASSLSIATNEKLFF
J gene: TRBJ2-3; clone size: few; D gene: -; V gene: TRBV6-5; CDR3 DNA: TGTGCCAGCTCAAACGGGGATACGCAGTATTTT; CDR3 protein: CASSNGDTQYF
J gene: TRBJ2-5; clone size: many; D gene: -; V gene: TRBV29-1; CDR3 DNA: TGCAGCGTCCTCCCTGGGTCGATTGGGGAGACCCAGTACTTC; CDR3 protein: CSVLPGSIGETQYF
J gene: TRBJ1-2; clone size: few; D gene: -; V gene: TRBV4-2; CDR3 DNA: TGTGCCAGCAGCCACCCGTTGGGCACGCATGGCTACACCTTC; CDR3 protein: CASSHPLGTHGYTF
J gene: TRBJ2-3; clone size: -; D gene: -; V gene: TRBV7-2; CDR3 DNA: TGTGCCAGCAGCTTAACCCGTTGGGCAGATACGCAGTATTTT; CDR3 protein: CASSLTRWADTQYF
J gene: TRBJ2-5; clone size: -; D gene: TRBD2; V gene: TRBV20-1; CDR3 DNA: TGCAGTTCCTTTCCACTAGCGATTTGGGAGACCCAGTACTTC; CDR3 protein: CSSFPLAIWETQYF
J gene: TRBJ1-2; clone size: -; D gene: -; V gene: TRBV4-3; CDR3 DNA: TGCGCCAGCAGCCAAGAGATCAACGCCCGAGATGGCTACACCTTC; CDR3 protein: CASSQEINARDGYTF
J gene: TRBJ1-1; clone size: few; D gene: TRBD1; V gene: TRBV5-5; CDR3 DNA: TGTGCCAGCAGCTCATCGACAGGGCGGAACACTGAAGCTTTCTTT; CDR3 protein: CASSSSTGRNTEAFF
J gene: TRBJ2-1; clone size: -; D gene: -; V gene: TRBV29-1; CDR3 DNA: TGCAGCGTAGCGGGTATCCATGAGCAGTTCTTC; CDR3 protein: CSVAGIHEQFF
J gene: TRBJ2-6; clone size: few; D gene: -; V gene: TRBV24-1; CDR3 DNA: TGTGCCACCAGTGATTATGAGGCTGGGGGCTCTGGGGCCAACGTCCTGACTTTC; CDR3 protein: CATSDYEAGGSGANVLTF
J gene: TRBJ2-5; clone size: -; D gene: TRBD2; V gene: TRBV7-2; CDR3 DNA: TGTGCCAGCAGCCCGAGGACTAGCGGGAGGGAGAGCCAGTACTTC; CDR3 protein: CASSPRTSGRESQYF
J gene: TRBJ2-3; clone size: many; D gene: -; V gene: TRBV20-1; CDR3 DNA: TGCAGTGCTAGAGTCCTAGGAGATACGCAGTATTTT; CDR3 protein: CSARVLGDTQYF
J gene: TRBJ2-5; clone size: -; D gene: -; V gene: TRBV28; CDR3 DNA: TGTGCCAGCAGTTGGTCCCCGGGCCAGCAAGAGACCCAGTACTTC; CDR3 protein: CASSWSPGQQETQYF
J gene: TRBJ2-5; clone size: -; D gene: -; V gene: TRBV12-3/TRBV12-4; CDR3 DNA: TGTGCCAGCAGTTTGGCCGGAGAAGGGGAGACCCAGTACTTC; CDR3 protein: CASSLAGEGETQYF
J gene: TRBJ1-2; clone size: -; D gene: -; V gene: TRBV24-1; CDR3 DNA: TGTGCCACCAGTGATCGGGACCGAAACTATGGCTACACCTTC; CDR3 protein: CATSDRDRNYGYTF
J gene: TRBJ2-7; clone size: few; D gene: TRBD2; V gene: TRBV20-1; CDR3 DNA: TGCAGTGCTAGAACTAACGGACTAGCGGGGAAGAGGTACGAGCAGTACTTC; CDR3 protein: CSARTNGLAGKRYEQYF
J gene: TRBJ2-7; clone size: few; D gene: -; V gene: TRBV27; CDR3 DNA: TGTGCCAGCAACACGAGAGGCCTCCTAGAGAAGCAGTACTTC; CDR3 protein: CASNTRGLLEKQYF
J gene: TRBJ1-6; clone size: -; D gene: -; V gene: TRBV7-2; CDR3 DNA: TGTGCCAGCAGCATCCCAAATAATTCACCCCTCCACTTT; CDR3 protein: CASSIPNNSPLHF
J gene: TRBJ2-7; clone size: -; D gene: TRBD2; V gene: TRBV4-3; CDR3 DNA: TGCGCCAGCAGCCAGGTAGCGGGGGGGAACTACGAGCAGTACTTC; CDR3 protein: CASSQVAGGNYEQYF
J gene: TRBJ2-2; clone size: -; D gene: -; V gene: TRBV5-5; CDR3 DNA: TGTGCCAGCAGCTCAGGGGTTAGCACCGGGGAGCTGTTTTTT; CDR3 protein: CASSSGVSTGELFF
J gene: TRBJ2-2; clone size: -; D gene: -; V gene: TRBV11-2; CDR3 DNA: TGTGCCAGCAGCTTAAGACACCCCGGGGAGCTGTTTTTT; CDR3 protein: CASSLRHPGELFF
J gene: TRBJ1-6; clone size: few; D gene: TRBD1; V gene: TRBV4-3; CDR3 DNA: TGCGCCAGCAGCCAAGTGTACGGACAGGGCCGTTCACCCCTCCACTTT; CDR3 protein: CASSQVYGQGRSPLHF
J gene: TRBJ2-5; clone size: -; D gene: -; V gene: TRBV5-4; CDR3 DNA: TGTGCCAGCAGCACCAGAGGGGCGGAAGAGACCCAGTACTTC; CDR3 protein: CASSTRGAEETQYF
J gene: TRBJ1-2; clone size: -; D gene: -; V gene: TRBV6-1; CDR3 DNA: TGTGCCAGCACGAATCGGGGGCATGGCTACACCTTC; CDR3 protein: CASTNRGHGYTF
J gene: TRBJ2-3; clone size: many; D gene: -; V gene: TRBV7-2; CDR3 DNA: TGTGCCAGCAGCTTACAGGGGTTGGTAGGAGATACGCAGTATTTT; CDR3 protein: CASSLQGLVGDTQYF
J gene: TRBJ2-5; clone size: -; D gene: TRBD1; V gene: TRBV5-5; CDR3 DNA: TGTGCCAGCAGCTCAACCGGGACAGAACAAGAGACCCAGTACTTC; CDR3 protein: CASSSTGTEQETQYF
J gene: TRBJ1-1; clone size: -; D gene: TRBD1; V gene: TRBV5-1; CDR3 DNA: TGCGCCAGCAGTTCCGGGACAGGAAACACTGAAGCTTTCTTT; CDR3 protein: CASSSGTGNTEAFF
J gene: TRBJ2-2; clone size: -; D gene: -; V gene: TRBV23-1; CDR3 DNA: TGCGCCAGATGGCGCGGCGGGGAGCTGTTTTTT; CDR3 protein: CARWRGGELFF
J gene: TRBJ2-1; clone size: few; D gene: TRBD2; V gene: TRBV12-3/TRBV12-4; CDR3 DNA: TGTGCCATCGTGTTAGCGGGGGGGATAGGAGAGCAGTTCTTC; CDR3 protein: CAIVLAGGIGEQFF
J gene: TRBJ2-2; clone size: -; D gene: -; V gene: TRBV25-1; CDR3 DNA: TGTGCCAGCAGTGTAACGGGGGCGGTCACCGGGGAGCTGTTTTTT; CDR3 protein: CASSVTGAVTGELFF
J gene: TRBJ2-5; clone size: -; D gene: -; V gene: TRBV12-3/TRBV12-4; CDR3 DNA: TGTGCCAGTGTATCAGGACCCAAACAAGAGACCCAGTACTTC; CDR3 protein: CASVSGPKQETQYF
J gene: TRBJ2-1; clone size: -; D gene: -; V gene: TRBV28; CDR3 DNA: TGTGCCATCAGTTATGCTAAGACCAATGAGCAGTTCTTC; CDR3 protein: CAISYAKTNEQFF
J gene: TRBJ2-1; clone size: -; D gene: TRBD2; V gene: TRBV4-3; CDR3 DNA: TGCGCCAGCAGCCCCCGGACTAGCGGAGACTACAATGAGCAGTTCTTC; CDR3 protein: CASSPRTSGDYNEQFF
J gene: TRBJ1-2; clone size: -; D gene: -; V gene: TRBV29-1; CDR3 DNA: TGCAGCGTTGTGGGGGGCTCATATGGCTACACCTTC; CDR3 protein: CSVVGGSYGYTF
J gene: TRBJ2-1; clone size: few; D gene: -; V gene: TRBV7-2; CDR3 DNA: TGTGCCAGCAGCCGCAAGGCTAGCAATGAGCAGTTCTTC; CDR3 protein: CASSRKASNEQFF
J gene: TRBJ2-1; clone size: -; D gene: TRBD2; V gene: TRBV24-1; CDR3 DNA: TGTGCCACCAGTGACCCCTCTAGCGGGATTTTGAATGAGCAGTTCTTC; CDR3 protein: CATSDPSSGILNEQFF
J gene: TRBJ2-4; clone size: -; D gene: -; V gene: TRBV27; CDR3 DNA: TGTGCCAGCAGTTTAAGCATAGGGGGGAGTTTAGCCAAAAACATTCAGTACTTC; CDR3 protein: CASSLSIGGSLAKNIQYF
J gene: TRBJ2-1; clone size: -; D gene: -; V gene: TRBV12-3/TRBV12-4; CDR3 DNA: TGTGCCAGCAGTGGGTTACGTGAGCAGTTCTTC; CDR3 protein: CASSGLREQFF
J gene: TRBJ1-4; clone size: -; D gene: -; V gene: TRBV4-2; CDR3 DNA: TGTGCCAGCAGCCAAGATGATGCAGGGTACGAAAAACTGTTTTTT; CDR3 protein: CASSQDDAGYEKLFF